The sample holds a few counts of the clone carrying this TCR beta chain. The target antigen is unknown. The CDR3 covers 13 residues. CDR1 is LNHNV, CDR2 YYDKDF, per germline (reference sequence). Trimming shortened V by 10 bases and J by 1 base, and 13 bases separated the two germline ends. This sample was taken from a study of identical twins. The study, taken as a whole, reports: Modeled out-of-frame TCR alpha sharing in monozygotic twins fell below observed levels.

cDNA molecules carried unique molecular identifiers, and template switching added a universal primer site. TCRdb recomputed calls from the 5' RACE reads with MiXCR, one row per CDR3 protein. Here the sample spans 500,000 to 600,000 distinct CDR3 sequences, approximately 22% being singletons. These sequences were also reported in another study, on T cells expressing NK-cell markers. According to that study: NKG2C+ dominant clonotypes from 5 to 7 donors made up about 1.0-8% of CD8+ T cells.

This chain uses TRBV15 with TRBJ1-1; D may be TRBD1 (5 bases). The clonotype originates from a young woman in good health. The sequenced material came from CD4+ T cells sorted from blood. In DNA form, the CDR3 reads TGTGCCAGCCAGGATAGGGGGAACACTGAAGCTTTCTTT. This gives the protein CASQDRGNTEAFF.